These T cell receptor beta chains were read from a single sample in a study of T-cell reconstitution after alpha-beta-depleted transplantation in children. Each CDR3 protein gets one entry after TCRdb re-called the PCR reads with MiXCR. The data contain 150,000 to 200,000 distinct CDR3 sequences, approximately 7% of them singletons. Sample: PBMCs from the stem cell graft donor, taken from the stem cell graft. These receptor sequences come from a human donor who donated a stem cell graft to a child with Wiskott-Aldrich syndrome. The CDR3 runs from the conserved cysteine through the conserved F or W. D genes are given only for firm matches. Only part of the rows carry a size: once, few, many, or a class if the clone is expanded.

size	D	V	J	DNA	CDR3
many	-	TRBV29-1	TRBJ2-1	TGCAGCGTGGGAAGCTCCTACAATGAGCAGTTCTTC	CSVGSSYNEQFF
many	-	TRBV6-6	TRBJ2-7	TGTGCCAGCAGTTATACAGTCTCCTACGAGCAGTACTTC	CASSYTVSYEQYF
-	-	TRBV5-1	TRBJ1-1	TGCGCCAGCAGCCCCACCGGGTTGAACACTGAAGCTTTCTTT	CASSPTGLNTEAFF
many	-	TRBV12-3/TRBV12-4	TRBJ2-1	TGTGCCAGCAGTTTGATGGGGACCGGGGATGAGCAGTTCTTC	CASSLMGTGDEQFF
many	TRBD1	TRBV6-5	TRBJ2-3	TGTGCCAGCAGTAACCATGGGACAGGAGCCGCCACAGATACGCAGTATTTT	CASSNHGTGAATDTQYF
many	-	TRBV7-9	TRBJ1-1	TGTGCCAGCAGCTTCGTTGAGGCGGTTAGTAGGAACACTGAAGCTTTCTTT	CASSFVEAVSRNTEAFF
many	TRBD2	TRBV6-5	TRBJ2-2	TGTGCCAGCAGTTACGAACTAGCGGGAGGCTCGAACACCGGGGAGCTGTTTTTT	CASSYELAGGSNTGELFF
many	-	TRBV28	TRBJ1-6	TGTGCCAGCAGTCCCGGGGCGGGAAATTCACCCCTCCACTTT	CASSPGAGNSPLHF
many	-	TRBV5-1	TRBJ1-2	TGCGCCAGCAGCCCAACTGGGGGCCGCCAGGAAGCTAACTATGGCTACACCTTC	CASSPTGGRQEANYGYTF
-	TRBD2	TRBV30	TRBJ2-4	TGTGCCTGGAGCATTGAGGGGACTAGCGGGGGCATTCAGTACTTC	CAWSIEGTSGGIQYF
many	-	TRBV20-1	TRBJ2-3	TGCAGTGCTAGTAGCGAGACTTCGTCCAATACGCAGTATTTT	CSASSETSSNTQYF
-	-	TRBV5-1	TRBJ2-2	TGCGCCAGCTCCCCGTTGGGAGGGGGCATCACCGGGGAGCTGTTTTTT	CASSPLGGGITGELFF
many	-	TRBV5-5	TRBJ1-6	TGTGCCAGCAGTCCGGGGAGGGAGATTTCACCCCTCCACTTT	CASSPGREISPLHF
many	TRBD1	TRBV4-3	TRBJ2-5	TGCGCCAGCAGCCGAGCACATAGCCGGACAGGGGAAGAGACCCAGTACTTC	CASSRAHSRTGEETQYF
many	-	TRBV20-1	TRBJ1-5	TGCAGTGCTTCCCCGAGGGGCGGGCTTAGCAATCAGCCCCAGCATTTT	CSASPRGGLSNQPQHF
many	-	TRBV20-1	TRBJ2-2	TGCAGTGCTCCTCAGGACACCGGGGAGCTGTTTTTT	CSAPQDTGELFF
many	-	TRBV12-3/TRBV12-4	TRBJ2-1	TGTGCCAGTTCGCGACTATACAATGAGCAGTTCTTC	CASSRLYNEQFF
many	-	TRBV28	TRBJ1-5	TGTGCCAGCAGGACCGCGTACACCAATCAGCCCCAGCATTTT	CASRTAYTNQPQHF
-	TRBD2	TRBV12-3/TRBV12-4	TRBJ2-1	TGTGCCAGCAGTTTTCCGGCTAGCGGGAGGGTAGGCAATGAGCAGTTCTTC	CASSFPASGRVGNEQFF
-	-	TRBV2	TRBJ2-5	TGTGCCAGCAGTGTCGGTGGGAAGGAGACCCAGTACTTC	CASSVGGKETQYF
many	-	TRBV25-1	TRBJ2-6	TGTGCCAGCAACCCCGGACGAAGCTCTGGGGCCAACGTCCTGACTTTC	CASNPGRSSGANVLTF
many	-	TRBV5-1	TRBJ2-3	TGCGCCAGCAGCTTGGAATTGCAGGGAAATACGCAGTATTTT	CASSLELQGNTQYF